This T cell receptor beta chain was documented in a study of T cells in lung cancer brain metastases (dated by TCRdb to 2017 to 2018). At the level of the whole study: Of the approximately 20 patients, approximately 18 had a history of tobacco use, with a median of approximately 40 pack-years. Patients had a median age at first diagnosis of 57.5 years, with about nine males and 11 females. The study compared TCR beta CDR3 repertoires of fully resected primary non-small cell lung cancers with those of paired brain metastases. A median interval of approximately 350 days was observed between acquisition of the primary and brain metastasis specimens. Nine tenths of the roughly 20 patients received no interval therapy between primary and metastasis resection. An average DNA integrity number of 3.5 to 4.5 was found in both primary and metastatic specimens, and no significant difference was detected between sites. The cohort included around 20 patients who provided about 40 specimens, with each patient contributing one primary lung lesion and one brain metastasis.

To note about this clone: Its recognized antigen is unknown. No much larger clone is present one base from it, and per-base qualities are unavailable.

Patients had resection either for delayed recurrence of a solitary brain metastasis or for synchronous oligometastatic disease. To avoid including cancers other than NSCLC, any patient with a history of multiple malignancies was excluded. Using marked H&E slides as a guide, tumor areas were macrodissected from a few unstained around 10 um sections that had been deparaffinized. Every specimen was formalin-fixed and paraffin-embedded (FFPE). Genomic DNA was extracted using the AllPrep DNA/RNA FFPE Kit. Results and caveats for the whole study, not just this receptor: Most clones were found to be lesion-specific, and limited overlap was observed between paired lesions (mean Morisita index about 0.24). DNA fragmentation in the FFPE samples may have kept the complete infiltrating T cell repertoire from being retrieved. A significantly larger repertoire fraction was made up by the ten most abundant clones in brain metastases than in primaries, which was suggestive of clonal expansion. It was not possible to control for the effects of preoperative corticosteroids on T cell infiltration in brain metastases. Brain metastases had significantly fewer unique productive clones than paired primaries (median about 1,500 versus 4,200).

Between roughly 2 and 5.5 ug genomic DNA was input per sample, with paired samples receiving equal DNA input. TCR beta libraries were constructed in two PCR steps with the immunoSEQ hsTCRbeta Kit, which uses multiplexed V and J gene primers. The pooled libraries, together with positive and negative controls, were sequenced on an Illumina MiSeq running a 100-cycle paired-end protocol. Under the source paper's analysis protocol: Raw data were processed by the immunoSEQ vendor into normalized, annotated TCR beta repertoire reports. Richness was counted as unique clones by nucleotide sequence, and total richness was extrapolated with the iChao1 and Efron-Thisted estimators. To characterize and compare the paired lesions, the analysis used Pielou's evenness, Simpson's index, the proportional abundance of the top-ten clones, and the Morisita overlap index. As stored in TCRdb, this immuneACCESS dataset retains in-frame rearrangements with V and J assigned. A fraction of the clones does not appear; measured against another copy, unresolved V genes explain less than half of the discrepancy, and the remainder lacks a known reason. From that table come the V and J calls and clone size; the DNA was used to work out D and trimming. In this sample the table shows a few thousand clones, approximately 91% of which occur a single time. Clones ranked in the top ten supply less than 5.5% of the sample.

The CDR3 contains 15 residues, cysteine and phenylalanine counted. Only CDR3 DNA is held: 45 bases, read in frame from base 1. The germline V gene gives CDR1 as SGHDN and CDR2 as FVKESK. Ends trimmed: V by 2 bases, J by 7 bases; bases unmatched to a gene: 7. This receptor was identified in a woman aged 50 to 60 with non-small cell lung cancer. Recombination joined TRBV14 with TRBJ2-2; 7 junctional bases match TRBD2. Sequencing was carried out using tumor tissue from the primary lung tumor. The intended sense of this specimen's cell subset or site label: primary lung cancer lesion. The DNA sequence is as follows: TGTGCCAGCAGCCAACGGACTAGACAGATCGGGGAGCTGTTTTTT. This sequence encodes CASSQRTRQIGELFF.